This T cell receptor beta chain is from a study of CD8 T cells in ankylosing spondylitis. Notes on the study in general: Some of these motif variants have turned up before, in reports on reactive arthritis synovial fluid and blood. Within ankylosing spondylitis blood, a TCR beta motif made up of under 10 highly homologous variants appeared to be characteristic.

On this clonotype: What it binds is not known.

Germline-derived CDR1 and CDR2 are SGHRS and YFSETQ. This CDR3 has 15 residues. After removal of 0 bases from V and 2 bases from J, the junction contained 3 bases not matched to a gene. Construction of TCR beta libraries was performed using quantitative 5'-RACE with molecular barcodes. TCRdb itself ran the 5' RACE reads through MiXCR, one entry per CDR3 protein. Here the sample spans a few hundred thousand distinct CDR3 sequences, over 15% being singletons. The sequence came from a male donor with ankylosing spondylitis. J is TRBJ2-3 and V is TRBV5-1, with 7 bases matching TRBD2. The source material was blood, either unsorted or a sorted T cell fraction (not recorded which). CDR3 in DNA: TGCGCCAGCAGCTTGGTACTAGCGAACACAGATACGCAGTATTTT. Encoded protein: CASSLVLANTDTQYF. Complete variable domain (other parts from reference TRBV5-1 and TRBJ2-3): KAGVTQTPRYLIKTRGQQVTLSCSPISGHRSVSWYQQTPGQGLQFLFEYFSETQRNKGNFPGRFSGRQFSNSRSEMNVSTLELGDSALYLCASSLVLANTDTQYFGPGTRLTVL.